A single sample gave rise to the 28 T cell receptor beta chains below, sequenced in a study of T cell repertoires in cytomegalovirus infection. These receptors have no identified antigens. From the reads, TCRdb called clonotypes with MiXCR, one entry per CDR3 protein. Of about 830,000 distinct CDR3 sequences detected, around a third appear once; the ten largest clones hold around 11%. Sequencing used cultured CD8+ T cells from PBMCs, obtained from culture after CMV antigen stimulation. These receptors were taken from a human donor in good health (CMV status not recorded). Some clones in this sample may be carry-over from other donors' samples.

A few counts support this clonotype. The rearrangement links TRBV7-2 to TRBJ2-3; TRBD2 matches at 11 bases. V dropped 5 bases and J dropped 5; count of bases not matched to a gene: 6. The CDR3 is 15 amino acids. Germline CDR1 and CDR2: SGHTA and FQGNSA. The CDR3 DNA is TGTGCCAGCAGCGTTACTAGCGGGGGAATAGATACGCAGTATTTT. It translates to CASSVTSGGIDTQYF. The whole variable domain, remainder taken from reference TRBV7-2 and TRBJ2-3, is GAGVSQSPSNKVTEKGKDVELRCDPISGHTALYWYRQSLGQGLEFLIYFQGNSAPDKSGLPSDRFSAERTGGSVSTLTIQRTQQEDSAVYLCASSVTSGGIDTQYFGPGTRLTVL.

CDR3 nucleotide sequence: TGTGCCAGCAGCTTAGGGGGGGGACAGGGGGCCTGGGGCTACACCTTC. Translation: CASSLGGGQGAWGYTF. The chain is built from TRBV7-2 and TRBJ1-2; 12 bases are shared with TRBD1. This CDR3 has 16 amino acids. The V and J ends lost 1 base and 8 bases, in that order; junction bases with no gene match: 8. Germline CDR1 SGHTA, CDR2 FQGNSA.

This clonotype was seen many times. V is TRBV7-6 and J is TRBJ1-1, with D unclear. The germline gives CDR1 SGHVS, CDR2 FNYEAQ. The CDR3 is 15 amino acids. Trimming removed 5 bases at V and 4 bases at J, with 17 bases between. The CDR3 DNA sequence: TGTGCCAGCAGCCCAGGCCGGGCCGGTGGCACTGAAGCTTTCTTT. Its protein product is CASSPGRAGGTEAFF. Supplemented by reference TRBV7-6 and TRBJ1-1, the full variable domain reads GAGVSQSPRYKVTKRGQDVALRCDPISGHVSLYWYRQALGQGPEFLTYFNYEAQQDKSGLPNDRFSAERPEGSISTLTIQRTEQRDSAMYRCASSPGRAGGTEAFFGQGTRLTVV.

The chain is built from TRBV6-6 and TRBJ2-2; D not certain. Germline loops: CDR1 MNHNY, CDR2 SVGAGI (reference sequence). This CDR3 spans 16 amino acids. Between the trimmed V and J ends, which lost 1 base and 2 bases, there was a span of 11 bases. In DNA form, the CDR3 reads TGTGCCAGCAGTTACTTTAAAACGGGTAACACCGGGGAGCTGTTTTTT. Its protein is CASSYFKTGNTGELFF.

The rearrangement joins TRBV28 to TRBJ2-3, with 8 bases aligning to TRBD2. Unmatched junction bases numbered 13, after V lost 3 bases and J lost 5 bases. CDR3 length equals 17 residues. CDR1 and CDR2 from the germline V gene are MDHEN and SYDVKM. The CDR3 nucleotides read TGTGCCAGCAGTTTGCCTAGCGGGTCCGCATTTCGAGATACGCAGTATTTT. It is translated as CASSLPSGSAFRDTQYF.

About this clonotype: Possible read error: a much larger clone is one base away. The chain links TRBV6-1 to TRBJ2-3, with D possibly matching TRBD2 (5 bases). Trimming left V 5 bases short and J 2 bases short, with 11 bases between. The CDR3 is 14 residues long. Germline values: CDR1 MNHNS, CDR2 SASEGT. For the CDR3, the DNA is TGTGCCAGCAGTTCTGGACTCTACACAGATACGCAGTATTTT. This sequence encodes CASSSGLYTDTQYF.

This rearrangement joins TRBV19 to TRBJ2-7, with TRBD2 as a possible D gene (5 bases). The V and J ends lost 3 bases and 6 bases respectively, with 9 bases between them. The CDR3 is made up of 12 amino acids. Germline V gene sequence: CDR1 LNHDA, CDR2 SQIVND (reference sequence). CDR3 in DNA: TGTGCCAGTAGTATGCAGAGCGGCGAGCAGTACTTC. Translated, it gives CASSMQSGEQYF.

The rearrangement links TRBV7-9 to TRBJ2-3, with TRBD2 matching over 13 bases. Germline V CDR1 and CDR2: SEHNR, FQNEAQ (reference sequence). Unmatched junction bases numbered 13, after V lost 5 bases and J lost 5 bases. This CDR3 spans 18 amino acids. The CDR3 loop is CASSPKDLTSGGRDTQYF. Here the CDR3 DNA reads TGTGCCAGCAGCCCTAAGGACCTGACTAGCGGGGGGCGAGATACGCAGTATTTT.

The V and J genes are TRBV2 and TRBJ1-2; 12 bases fit TRBD1. V was pared by 5 bases and J by 7 bases, with 8 bases of the junction left unmatched. The CDR3 runs 15 residues. Germline CDR1 is SNHLY and CDR2 is FYNNEI. The CDR3 DNA is TGTGCCAGCAGTCCCGGGACAGGGGGCACATCTGGCTACACCTTC. This codes for CASSPGTGGTSGYTF.

This clonotype has ten or more counts. The chain recombines TRBV7-9 with TRBJ2-1, with D unresolved. Germline CDR1 is SEHNR and CDR2 is FQNEAQ (reference sequence). The CDR3 has 12 amino acids. V was pared by 6 bases and J by 4 bases, with 7 bases between. The CDR3 spells CASSSLYNEQFF. DNA for the CDR3: TGTGCCAGCAGTTCGTTATACAATGAGCAGTTCTTC.

This clonotype came up many times. The V gene is TRBV28, the J gene TRBJ1-5; TRBD1 aligns across 7 bases. The germline V gene has CDR1 MDHEN and CDR2 SYDVKM. The CDR3 length is 15 residues. Germline trimming cut 0 bases from V and 3 bases from J; bases unmatched to any gene: 2. This chain's CDR3 is CASSLWTGTNQPQHF. The DNA for the CDR3 is TGTGCCAGCAGTTTATGGACAGGGACCAATCAGCCCCAGCATTTT.

The chain uses TRBV6-5 and TRBJ2-7; 12 nucleotides line up with TRBD2. J lost 6 bases, V lost 0 bases, and 6 bases had no gene match. CDR3 length: 16 residues. Germline loops: CDR1 MNHEY, CDR2 SVGAGI. CDR3: CASSYSASGGASEQYF. CDR3 nucleotide sequence: TGTGCCAGCAGTTACTCCGCTAGCGGGGGGGCCTCCGAGCAGTACTTC.

The table lists this clonotype with many counts. The DNA is omitted, as the CDR3 cannot be located on it reliably, and the CDR3 follows TCRdb's listing. The chain joins TRBV7-6 to TRBJ2-5; TRBD1 reflects the table's D call only, with no check against the DNA. Germline CDR1 reads SGHVS; CDR2 reads FNYEAQ. The CDR3 numbers 14 amino acids, ends counted. The CDR3 sequence: CASSILGEQETQYF.

The chain joins TRBV6-1 to TRBJ1-2; possibly TRBD1 for D (6 bases). Trimming took off 7 bases at V and 5 bases at J, with 20 bases between the two ends. Germline lookup yields CDR1 MNHNS and CDR2 SASEGT. The CDR3 is 15 residues long. As DNA, the CDR3 is TGTGCCAGCACCCACCCCGGGACACGGCTTTATGGCTACACCTTC. It encodes CASTHPGTRLYGYTF.

This rearrangement joins TRBV4-1 to TRBJ1-1; possibly TRBD1 for D (6 bases). Germline-derived CDR1 and CDR2 are MGHRA and YSYEKL. Trimming took off 2 bases at V and 1 base at J, with 11 bases between the two ends. This CDR3 comprises 15 residues. CDR3 DNA sequence: TGCGCCAGCAGCCAACGACAGGCGGCGAACACTGAAGCTTTCTTT. Amino acids: CASSQRQAANTEAFF.

The chain uses TRBV5-1 and TRBJ2-7; D is perhaps TRBD1 (6 bases). Germline V gene data show CDR1 as SGHRS and CDR2 as YFSETQ. The CDR3 runs to 15 residues. Trimming pared 1 base from V and 4 bases from J, leaving 15 bases between. CDR3 nucleotide sequence: TGCGCCAGCAGCTTGACGCAGGGGACCTTTTACGAGCAGTACTTC. Its translation: CASSLTQGTFYEQYF.

This clonotype has at least ten counts. The chain recombines TRBV6-2 or TRBV6-3 with TRBJ2-1; 8 nucleotides match TRBD2. The J segment lost 4 bases and the V segment lost 7 bases, leaving 6 bases of the junction unmatched. This CDR3 region has 14 residues. The germline gives CDR1 MNHEY, CDR2 SVGEGT. CDR3 sequence: CASMGSSGYNEQFF. The CDR3 DNA reads TGTGCCAGCATGGGGTCTAGCGGGTACAATGAGCAGTTCTTC.

This clonotype was counted only a few times. This chain joins TRBV7-9 and TRBJ1-2; 11 bases line up with TRBD1. There are 14 residues in the CDR3. Germline CDR1 SEHNR, CDR2 FQNEAQ (reference sequence). Germline trimming cut 5 bases from V and 8 bases from J; bases unmatched to any gene: 7. The chain's CDR3 is CASSPDRGLSGYTF. The CDR3 nucleotides are TGTGCCAGCAGCCCGGACAGGGGGCTGAGCGGCTACACCTTC.

This clonotype was recorded many times. The gene calls are TRBV7-6 and TRBJ2-3; TRBD1 aligns across 9 bases. The trim removed 5 bases at V and 0 bases at J, leaving 3 bases unmatched. Germline values: CDR1 SGHVS, CDR2 FNYEAQ. The length of the CDR3 is 15 residues. Here the CDR3 DNA reads TGTGCCAGCAGCCCAGGGACAGGGAGCACAGATACGCAGTATTTT. Protein sequence: CASSPGTGSTDTQYF.

This clonotype turned up a few times. The rearrangement joins TRBV7-6 to TRBJ2-7; 8 bases line up with TRBD2. CDR1 and CDR2 (germline): SGHVS, FNYEAQ. V shed 1 base, J shed 0 bases, and the junction held 14 bases outside the gene matches. The length of the CDR3 is 19 residues. CDR3: CASSLEASPSGGISYEQYV. CDR3 coding DNA: TGTGCCAGCAGCTTAGAGGCGTCGCCAAGCGGGGGTATCTCCTACGAGCAGTACGTC.

Ten or more counts support this clonotype. The chain recombines TRBV7-8 with TRBJ2-3; tentatively, D is TRBD1 or TRBD2 (6 bases each). Germline assignment: CDR1 SGHVS and CDR2 FQNEAQ. Trimming removed 7 bases at V and 0 bases at J, with 17 bases between. CDR3 length equals 16 residues. The CDR3 DNA follows: TGTGCCAGCACCGTTTTTGGGGGGCAGAGCACAGATACGCAGTATTTT. This sequence encodes CASTVFGGQSTDTQYF.

The chain combines TRBV2 with TRBJ2-5; D might be TRBD2 (7 bases). Looked up from germline, CDR1 is SNHLY and CDR2 is FYNNEI. The CDR3 loop spans 17 amino acids. The V end lost 2 bases, the J end lost 1 base, and 17 bases lay between the germline ends. CDR3 in amino acids: CASSEFSAGASQETQYF. The CDR3 nucleotides are TGTGCCAGCAGTGAATTTTCCGCGGGGGCTTCCCAAGAGACCCAGTACTTC.

The sample holds a few counts of this clonotype. The chain is built from TRBV12-3 or TRBV12-4 and TRBJ2-5; D remains unclear. Between the trimmed V and J ends, which lost 4 bases and 4 bases, there was a span of 7 bases. The CDR3 spans 12 residues. Written as DNA, the CDR3 is TGTGCCAGCAGTTCGGTGGGAGAGACCCAGTACTTC. It specifies CASSSVGETQYF.

In the case of this clonotype: A much larger clone differs from this one at a single base, so this may be a read error. DNA of the CDR3: TGTGCCCGCAGTTTCCTCCTCAGGGGGCGGGAGGGCTACACCTTC. Residues: CARSFLLRGREGYTF. V gene TRBV27 combines with J gene TRBJ1-2, with 8 bases that match TRBD1. This CDR3 comprises 15 residues. CDR1 MNHEY and CDR2 SMNVEV come from the germline V gene (reference sequence).

This clonotype has a count of ten or more. This chain uses TRBV7-3 with TRBJ2-1, with D possibly being TRBD1 (6 bases). Germline values: CDR1 SGHTA, CDR2 FQGTGA. Trimming removed 5 bases from V and 2 bases from J, with 13 bases in between. The CDR3 is made up of 15 amino acids. CDR3 loop: CASSLGTMPYNEQFF. CDR3 bases: TGTGCCAGCAGCCTTGGGACAATGCCCTACAATGAGCAGTTCTTC.

The table lists this clonotype with a few counts. The V gene is TRBV6-2 or TRBV6-3, the J gene TRBJ2-3; 12 nucleotides agree with TRBD2. This CDR3 contains 16 residues. Losses at the gene ends were 4 bases for V and 1 base for J; bases not matched to a gene: 3. The V gene's germline CDR1 is MNHEY and CDR2 SVGEGT. CDR3 sequence (DNA): TGTGCCAGCAGTTCTCGACTAGCGGGGGGCACAGATACGCAGTATTTT. Its protein is CASSSRLAGGTDTQYF.

This clonotype came up a few times. This chain connects TRBV6-1 to TRBJ1-2, with D possibly being TRBD1 (5 bases). V gave up 1 base and J gave up 5 bases, with 11 bases separating them. This CDR3 contains 14 residues. Germline-derived CDR1 and CDR2 are MNHNS and SASEGT. CDR3: CASSEEPGTYGYTF. The CDR3 bases are TGTGCCAGCAGTGAAGAACCGGGGACTTATGGCTACACCTTC.

V gene TRBV11-2 combines with J gene TRBJ1-1; D not certain. The V end lost 3 bases, the J end lost 0 bases, and 8 bases lay between the germline ends. The CDR3 runs to 14 residues. Germline CDR1 is SGHAT and CDR2 is FQNNGV. The CDR3 DNA reads TGTGCCAGCAGCTTTGTAGTCTTGAACACTGAAGCTTTCTTT. Residues: CASSFVVLNTEAFF.